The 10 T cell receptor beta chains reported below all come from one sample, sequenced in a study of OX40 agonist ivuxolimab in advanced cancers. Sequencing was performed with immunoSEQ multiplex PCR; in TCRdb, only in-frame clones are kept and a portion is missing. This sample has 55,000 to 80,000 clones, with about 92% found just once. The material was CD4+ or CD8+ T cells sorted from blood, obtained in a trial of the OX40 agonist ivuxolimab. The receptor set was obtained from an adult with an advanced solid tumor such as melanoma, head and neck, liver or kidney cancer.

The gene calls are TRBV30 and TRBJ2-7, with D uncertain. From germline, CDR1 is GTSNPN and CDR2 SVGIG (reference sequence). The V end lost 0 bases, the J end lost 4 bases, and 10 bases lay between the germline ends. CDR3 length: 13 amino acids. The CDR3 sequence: CAWSVPPGYEQYF. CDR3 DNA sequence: TGTGCCTGGAGTGTACCCCCTGGGTACGAGCAGTACTTC.

The CDR3 loop reads CASTRTSGGGSDTQYF. The DNA of the CDR3 is TGTGCCAGCACCCGGACTAGCGGGGGGGGATCAGATACGCAGTATTTT. The chain employs TRBV6-6 and TRBJ2-3; TRBD2 aligns across 15 bases. The CDR3 covers 16 residues. The ends lost 7 bases at V and 4 bases at J; junction bases unmatched: 6. Germline V CDR1 and CDR2: MNHNY, SVGAGI (reference sequence).

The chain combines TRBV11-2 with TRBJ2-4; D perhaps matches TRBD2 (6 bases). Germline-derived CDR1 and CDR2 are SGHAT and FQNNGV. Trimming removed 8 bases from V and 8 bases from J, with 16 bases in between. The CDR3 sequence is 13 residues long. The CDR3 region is CASHLGGRDIQYF. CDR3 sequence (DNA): TGTGCCAGCCACCTGGGAGGCAGGGACATTCAGTACTTC. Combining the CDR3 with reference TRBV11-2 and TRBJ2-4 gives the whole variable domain EAGVAQSPRYKIIEKRQSVAFWCNPISGHATLYWYQQILGQGPKLLIQFQNNGVVDDSQLPKDRFSAERLKGVDSTLKIQPAKLEDSAVYLCASHLGGRDIQYFGAGTRLSVL.

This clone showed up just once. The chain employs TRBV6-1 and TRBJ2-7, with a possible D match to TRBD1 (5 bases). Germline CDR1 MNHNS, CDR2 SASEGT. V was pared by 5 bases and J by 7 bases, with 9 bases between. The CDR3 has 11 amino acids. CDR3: CASSWTTEQYF. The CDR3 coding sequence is TGTGCCAGCAGTTGGACAACTGAGCAGTACTTC.

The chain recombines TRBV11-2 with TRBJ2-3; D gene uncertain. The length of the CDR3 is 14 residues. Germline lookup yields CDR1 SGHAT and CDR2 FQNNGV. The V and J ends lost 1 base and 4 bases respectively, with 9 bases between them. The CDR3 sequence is CASSLVRSADTQYF. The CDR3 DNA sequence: TGTGCCAGCAGCTTAGTTAGGTCGGCAGATACGCAGTATTTT.

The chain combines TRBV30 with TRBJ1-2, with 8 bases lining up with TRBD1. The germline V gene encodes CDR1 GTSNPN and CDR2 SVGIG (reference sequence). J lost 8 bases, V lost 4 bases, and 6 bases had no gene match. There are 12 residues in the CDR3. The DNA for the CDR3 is TGTGCCTGGAATAAGGACAGGGAAGGCTACACCTTC. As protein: CAWNKDREGYTF.

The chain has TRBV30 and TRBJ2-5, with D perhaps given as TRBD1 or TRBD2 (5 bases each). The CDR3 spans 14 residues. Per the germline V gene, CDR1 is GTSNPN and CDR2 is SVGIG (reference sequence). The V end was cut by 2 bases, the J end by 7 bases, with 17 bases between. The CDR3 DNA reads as TGTGCCTGGAGTTCGGGACCTCCGGGCGGGACCCAGTACTTC. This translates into CAWSSGPPGGTQYF.

CDR3 DNA: TGTGCCGGGAAGAGTGGTAATTTAGGCGGCCTCTATGGCTACACCTTC. Encoded protein: CAGKSGNLGGLYGYTF. The genes are TRBV30 and TRBJ1-2; D is unclear. CDR3 size: 16 residues. Germline CDR1 GTSNPN, CDR2 SVGIG (reference sequence). Trimming cost V 8 bases and J 4 bases, with 26 bases left between them.

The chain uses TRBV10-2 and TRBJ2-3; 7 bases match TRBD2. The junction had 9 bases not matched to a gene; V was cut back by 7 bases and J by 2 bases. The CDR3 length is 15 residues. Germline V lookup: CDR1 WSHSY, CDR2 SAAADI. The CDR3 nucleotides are TGCGCCAGCATCATAGGGAGCGGGGCCACAGATACGCAGTATTTT. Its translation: CASIIGSGATDTQYF.

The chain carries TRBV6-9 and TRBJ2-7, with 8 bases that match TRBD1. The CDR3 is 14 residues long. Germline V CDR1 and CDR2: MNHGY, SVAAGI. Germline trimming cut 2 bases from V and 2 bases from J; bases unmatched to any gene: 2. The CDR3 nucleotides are TGTGCCAGCAGTTATACAGGGGGAGCCTACGAGCAGTACTTC. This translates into CASSYTGGAYEQYF.